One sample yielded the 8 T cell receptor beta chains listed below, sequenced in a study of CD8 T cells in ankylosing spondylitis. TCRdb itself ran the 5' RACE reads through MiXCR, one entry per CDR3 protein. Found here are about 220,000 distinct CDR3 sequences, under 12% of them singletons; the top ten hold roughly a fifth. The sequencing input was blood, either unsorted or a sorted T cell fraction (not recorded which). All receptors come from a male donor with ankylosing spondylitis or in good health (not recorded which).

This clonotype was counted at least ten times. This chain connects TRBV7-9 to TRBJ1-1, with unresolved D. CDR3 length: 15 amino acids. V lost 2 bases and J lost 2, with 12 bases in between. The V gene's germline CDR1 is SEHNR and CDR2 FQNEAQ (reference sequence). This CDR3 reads CASSLSTPENTEAFF. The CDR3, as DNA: TGTGCCAGCAGCTTATCAACCCCAGAAAACACTGAAGCTTTCTTT. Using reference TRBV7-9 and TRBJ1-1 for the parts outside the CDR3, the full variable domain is DTGVSQNPRHKITKRGQNVTFRCDPISEHNRLYWYRQTLGQGPEFLTYFQNEAQLEKSRLLSDRFSAERPKGSFSTLEIQRTEQGDSAMYLCASSLSTPENTEAFFGQGTRLTVV.

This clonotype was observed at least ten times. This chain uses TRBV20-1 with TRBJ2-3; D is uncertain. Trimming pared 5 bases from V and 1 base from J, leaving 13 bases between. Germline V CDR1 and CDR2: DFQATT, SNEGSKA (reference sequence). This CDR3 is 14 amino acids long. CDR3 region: CSARVQLGTDTQYF. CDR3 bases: TGCAGTGCTCGGGTCCAGCTCGGCACAGATACGCAGTATTTT.

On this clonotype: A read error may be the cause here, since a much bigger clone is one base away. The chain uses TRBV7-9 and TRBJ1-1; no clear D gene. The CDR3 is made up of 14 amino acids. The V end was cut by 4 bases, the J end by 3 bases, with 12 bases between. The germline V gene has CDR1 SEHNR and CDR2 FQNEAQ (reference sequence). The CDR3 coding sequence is TGTGCCAGCAGCTCATCAGCCGGCGACACTGAAGCTTTCTTT. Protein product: CASSSSAGDTEAFF.

The CDR3 sequence: CASSPRTSLSSYEQYF. CDR3 sequence (DNA): TGTGCCAGCAGCCCGCGGACTAGCCTTAGCTCCTACGAGCAGTACTTC. The chain joins TRBV7-2 to TRBJ2-7, with TRBD2 identical over 8 bases. This CDR3 is 16 amino acids long. The ends lost 5 bases at V and 0 bases at J; junction bases unmatched: 9. CDR1 is SGHTA, CDR2 FQGNSA, per germline.

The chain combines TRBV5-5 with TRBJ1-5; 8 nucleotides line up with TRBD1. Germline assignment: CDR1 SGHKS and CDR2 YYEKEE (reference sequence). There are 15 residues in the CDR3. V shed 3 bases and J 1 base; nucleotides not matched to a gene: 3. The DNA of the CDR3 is TGTGCCAGCAGCTCAGGGGGCCGGAGCAATCAGCCCCAGCATTTT. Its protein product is CASSSGGRSNQPQHF.

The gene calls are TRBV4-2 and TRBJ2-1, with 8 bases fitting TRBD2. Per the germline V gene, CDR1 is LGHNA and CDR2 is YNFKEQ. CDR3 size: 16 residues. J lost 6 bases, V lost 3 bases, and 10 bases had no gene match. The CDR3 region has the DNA TGTGCCAGCAGCCATGCCCCTGGGCGGGGGGCCAATGAGCAGTTCTTC. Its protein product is CASSHAPGRGANEQFF.

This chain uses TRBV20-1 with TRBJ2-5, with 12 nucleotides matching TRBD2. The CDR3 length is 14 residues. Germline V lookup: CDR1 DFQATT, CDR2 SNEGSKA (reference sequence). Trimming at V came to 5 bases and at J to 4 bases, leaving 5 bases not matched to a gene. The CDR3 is CSALLAGGLETQYF. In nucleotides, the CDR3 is TGCAGTGCTCTTCTAGCGGGGGGGCTAGAGACCCAGTACTTC.

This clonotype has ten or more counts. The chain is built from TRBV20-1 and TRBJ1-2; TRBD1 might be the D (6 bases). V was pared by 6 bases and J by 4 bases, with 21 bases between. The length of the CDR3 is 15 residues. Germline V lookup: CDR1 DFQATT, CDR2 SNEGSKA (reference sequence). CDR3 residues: CSAIGQPLALYGYTF. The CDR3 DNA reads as TGCAGTGCGATCGGACAGCCCCTTGCGCTCTATGGCTACACCTTC.